The 13 T cell receptor beta chains below were found in one sample sequenced in a study of T cell responses to AZD1222 COVID-19 vaccine. The data were produced by immunoSEQ multiplex PCR, yet TCRdb's version contains in-frame clones alone and is incomplete. This sample carries tens of thousands of clones, roughly 87% of them seen once, and the ten largest clones take about 9.6%. Sample: peripheral blood, taken 28 days after the second AZD1222 dose. These receptor sequences come from an adult who received the AZD1222 COVID-19 vaccine.

The CDR3 loop is CASSMSYNEQFF. CDR3 coding DNA: TGTGCCAGTAGTATGAGCTACAATGAGCAGTTCTTC. The rearrangement joins TRBV19 to TRBJ2-1; no clear D gene. The CDR3 has 12 residues. Germline lookup yields CDR1 LNHDA and CDR2 SQIVND (reference sequence). Trimming took 3 bases from V and 3 from J, leaving 3 bases between them.

The genes are TRBV5-1 and TRBJ2-5, with 11 bases matching TRBD2. Trimming took 0 bases from V and 3 from J; bases not matched to a gene: 1. This CDR3 contains 15 residues. The germline CDR1 and CDR2 sequences are SGHRS and YFSETQ. CDR3 amino acids: CASSLEGLAEETQYF. CDR3 in DNA: TGCGCCAGCAGCTTGGAGGGACTAGCGGAAGAGACCCAGTACTTC.

This CDR3 reads CASSALPGLAGSSYNEQFF. DNA for the CDR3: TGTGCCAGCAGTGCCCTCCCGGGACTAGCGGGAAGCTCCTACAATGAGCAGTTCTTC. This rearrangement joins TRBV6-4 to TRBJ2-1, with TRBD2 matching over 13 bases. Germline loops: CDR1 MRHNA, CDR2 SNTAGT. Trimming took 4 bases from V and 0 from J; bases not matched to a gene: 9. The CDR3 totals 19 residues.

The chain employs TRBV11-3 and TRBJ2-1; possible D gene TRBD2, 6 bases. V lost 1 base to trimming and J lost 13 bases, with 14 bases between them. CDR3 length equals 13 residues. Per germline, CDR1 SGHNT and CDR2 YENEEA. The CDR3 DNA is TGTGCCAGCAGCTTAGTGAGGGGTAGCGGACAGTTCTTC. Encoded protein: CASSLVRGSGQFF.

The chain carries TRBV5-1 and TRBJ2-5, with D unclear. The V gene lost 4 bases and the J gene lost 2 bases, with 12 bases spanning the gap. This CDR3 is built from 14 residues. CDR1 SGHRS and CDR2 YFSETQ come from the germline V gene. CDR3: CASSGNTIQETQYF. CDR3 DNA sequence: TGCGCCAGCAGCGGTAACACAATACAAGAGACCCAGTACTTC.

This chain connects TRBV30 to TRBJ1-3; tentative D call: TRBD1 (6 bases). This CDR3 has 14 amino acids. V gave up 0 bases and J gave up 0 bases, with 6 bases separating them. Germline CDR1 reads GTSNPN; CDR2 reads SVGIG (reference sequence). The CDR3 DNA follows: TGTGCCTGGAGTGTGGACAGCTCTGGAAACACCATATATTTT. Translated: CAWSVDSSGNTIYF. The complete variable domain, with remaining parts taken from reference TRBV30 and TRBJ1-3, reads SQTIHQWPATLVQPVGSPLSLECTVEGTSNPNLYWYRQAAGRGLQLLFYSVGIGQISSEVPQNLSASRPQDRQFILSSKKLLLSDSGFYLCAWSVDSSGNTIYFGEGSWLTVV.

The V call is TRBV7-3, the J call TRBJ2-3; D is unresolved. Trimming pared 5 bases from V and 4 bases from J, leaving 10 bases between. The length of the CDR3 is 13 residues. Germline V gene sequence: CDR1 SGHTA, CDR2 FQGTGA. The DNA for the CDR3 is TGTGCCAGCAGCAAAGCCCGGGCAGATACGCAGTATTTT. As protein: CASSKARADTQYF.

The V call is TRBV9, the J call TRBJ1-2; no clear D gene. The germline V gene encodes CDR1 SGDLS and CDR2 YYNGEE. V was clipped by 0 bases and J by 7 bases, with 16 bases between them. The CDR3 runs 15 residues. This CDR3 is CASSVGRVTSGGYTF. The DNA for the CDR3 is TGTGCCAGCAGCGTAGGAAGGGTAACTTCTGGTGGCTACACCTTC.

This chain connects TRBV19 to TRBJ2-2; tentatively, D is TRBD1 (5 bases). Germline V lookup: CDR1 LNHDA, CDR2 SQIVND (reference sequence). The ends were cut back, 5 bases at V and 0 bases at J, with 10 bases in the middle. The CDR3 runs to 15 residues. CDR3 sequence (DNA): TGTGCCAGTAGTGGGGCTATTTCGAACACCGGGGAGCTGTTTTTT. Its translation is CASSGAISNTGELFF.

The chain combines TRBV19 with TRBJ2-2, with 15 positions matching TRBD2. Germline values: CDR1 LNHDA, CDR2 SQIVND (reference sequence). Germline trimming cut 10 bases from V and 5 bases from J; bases unmatched to any gene: 20. The CDR3 is 20 amino acids. DNA of the CDR3: TGTGCCACGAGAAGCTCCGGGACTAGCGGGGGGATGCGAGATACCGGGGAGCTGTTTTTT. Translated, it gives CATRSSGTSGGMRDTGELFF.

The chain recombines TRBV11-3 with TRBJ2-2; D is uncertain. Trimming left V 6 bases short and J 4 bases short, with 18 bases between. There are 16 residues in the CDR3. Germline CDR1 reads SGHNT; CDR2 reads YENEEA. CDR3 region: CASSRPTVLGTGELFF. The CDR3 DNA is TGTGCCAGCAGTCGCCCGACGGTGTTAGGCACCGGGGAGCTGTTTTTT.

This chain connects TRBV12-3 or TRBV12-4 to TRBJ1-6, with D uncertain. This CDR3 spans 11 amino acids. Trimming took 3 bases from V and 9 from J, leaving 3 bases between them. The CDR3 sequence is CASSFCSPLHF. The CDR3 nucleotides are TGTGCCAGCAGTTTTTGTTCACCCCTCCACTTT.

V and J are TRBV4-1 and TRBJ2-7; D not certain. The CDR3 runs 15 residues. V was cut by 4 bases and J by 2 bases, with 15 bases left in between. The germline CDR1 and CDR2 sequences are MGHRA and YSYEKL. The CDR3 loop is CASSPLWAKTYEQYF. DNA of the CDR3: TGCGCCAGCAGCCCCCTGTGGGCGAAAACCTACGAGCAGTACTTC.